This TCR beta chain was captured by sequencing in a study of OX40 agonist ivuxolimab in advanced cancers. Sequencing used immunoSEQ multiplex PCR; TCRdb keeps in-frame clones, though not all of them. The repertoire holds over 60,000 clones, with more than 65% as singletons. The germline gives CDR1 MNHEY, CDR2 SVGAGI. The V gene lost 7 bases and the J gene lost 2 bases, with 11 bases spanning the gap. The CDR3 totals 13 residues. Notes on this clone: Its specificity is not known.

Study results and limitations: Antigens targeted by the expanded peripheral T cells were not determined.

This specimen consisted of CD4+ or CD8+ T cells sorted from blood, obtained in a trial of the OX40 agonist ivuxolimab. This receptor was taken from an adult with an advanced solid tumor such as melanoma, head and neck, liver or kidney cancer. The rearrangement joins TRBV6-5 to TRBJ1-2, with D perhaps matching TRBD1 (5 bases). CDR3 sequence: CASKSTENYGYTF. As DNA, the CDR3 is TGTGCCAGCAAATCGACAGAAAACTATGGCTACACCTTC.